Reported below is one T cell receptor (beta chain). The data were taken from a study of blood T cell repertoires in COVID-19. As for the study in general: PBMCs, B-cell-depleted T cells, or T cells were the source of the cDNA or gDNA that made up the material.

The authors' processing: Amplification with reference gene primers provided the estimates of nucleated cell counts. The method was immunoSEQ multiplex PCR; TCRdb's version includes in-frame clones alone and lacks a portion of them. From that table come the V and J calls and clone size; the DNA was used to work out D and trimming. The repertoire holds some 320,000 clones, with roughly 90% as singletons. Participants' reported clinical history set cohort assignment. Sequenced: PBMCs or T cells enriched from blood (not recorded which). This clonotype was obtained from a man aged 55-75 years who had recovered from COVID-19.

DNA for the CDR3: TGTGCCAGCAGTGAACCAGGTTACGAGCAGTACTTC. Protein sequence: CASSEPGYEQYF. The chain joins TRBV25-1 to TRBJ2-7; D call uncertain. The CDR3 loop spans 12 amino acids. Germline CDR1 and CDR2: MGHDK and SYGVNS. V was cut by 2 bases and J by 4 bases, with 6 bases left in between.